Here is one T cell receptor (beta chain) with its context. This clone was counted a few times. Its antigen is unknown. No quality values exist for individual bases; no much larger clone is one base distant. In the germline V gene (reference sequence), CDR1 corresponds to WNHNN and CDR2 to SYGVQD. Deletion took 9 bases off V and 8 bases off J, with a span of 16 bases between the germline ends. Counted from cysteine to phenylalanine, this CDR3 has 13 amino acids. This entry keeps only the CDR3 DNA: 39 bases, framed from base 1. TCR CDR3 regions were amplified from genomic DNA by multiplex PCR using the deep immunoSEQ assay. Extracted genomic DNA from each cell subset was distributed evenly across all wells of several immunoSEQ 96-well plates, and each plate was treated as a replicate. For sorted subsets, each replicate PCR was loaded with 200 ng genomic DNA, equivalent to 25,000 to 35,000 T cell genomes. Purified libraries were quantified with a Qubit 3.0 fluorometer, sized on a Bioanalyzer 2100, and re-quantified with the KAPA Library Quantification kit. A separate single-read 150-cycle Illumina NextSeq 550 flow cell was used to sequence each immunoSEQ 96-well plate. On the study's bioinformatics: Because only junctional sequences without quality scores were contained in the immunoSEQ output, filtering matching that applied to full-length reads could not be performed. To assign V/J genes and CDR3, sequences were annotated against IMGT germline references using PyIR, a Python wrapper for IgBLAST v1.9. Reads were filtered out if the reads had weak V/J assignments (E-value above 1e-6), no CDR3, stop codons, out-of-frame junctions, or ambiguous translated residues. V3J clonotypes were defined by identical inferred V gene, J gene, and CDR3 amino acid sequence. Percentage overlap between repertoires was calculated by dividing the number of shared unique clonotypes by the size of the smaller repertoire. Repertoire richness was assessed with RTK rarefaction, the Chao1 estimator, and Recon v2.1 estimates of unobserved clonotypes. For all TCRbeta clonotypes obtained by the gDNA method from a few donors, generation probabilities were computed with OLGA. TCRdb obtained this table from immuneACCESS and retained in-frame rearrangements with V and J assigned. These tables miss some clones; where compared with another copy, unresolved V genes account for less than half of the shortfall, and the remainder is unexplained. Clone size and V and J calls were adopted from that table, with D and trimming inferred from the DNA. The sample includes roughly 2 million clones, with about 95% observed a single time. The ten top clones hold about 1.1% of the sample.

This sample stems from a study of shared clonotypes between healthy human individuals (TCRdb year 2020). Describing the broader study: A couple of women and three men aged 18 to 49 years were included in the cohort. Each donor's leukapheresis produced roughly between roughly 0.9 and 9 billion PBMCs. Blood TCR repertoires of roughly 5 healthy adults were deeply sequenced to estimate repertoire size and the extent of clonotype sharing between individuals. To increase sequencing depth and limit assay-specific biases, TCR repertoire library preparation and sequencing were carried out by different laboratories using diverse techniques. For each donor, CD4 naive and CD4 memory were each run on three plates, CD8 naive on two plates, and CD8 memory on one plate. The full study reports these points: Based on pairwise subsampling, the degree of clonotype sharing among donors was expected to be affected by sequencing depth. About 5% of naive CD4, 3.5% of naive CD8, roughly 2.4% of memory CD4, and about 0.4% of memory CD8 clonotypes were shared across several donors. Estimated clonotype richness was generally larger for naive than for memory subsets. Incomplete sequencing was indicated by rarefaction of sorted-subset datasets, despite the large sequencing depth. Clonotypes shared by all four sorted-subset donors showed higher generation probabilities than non-shared clonotypes. Because the study included a small number of donors, the genetic and exposure-history diversity represented was limited. Sampling was restricted to blood, and TCR repertoires in tissues likely differ from the TCR repertoires found in blood.

CD8 naive samples were obtained by positive selection for CCR7 among CD45RO-negative cells, yielding a CD45RA+CCR7+ population from which TemRA cells were excluded. The donors were healthy, HIV-negative adults with no recently reported acute infections or vaccinations. All donors were Caucasian adults living in Nashville, Tennessee, USA. Blood was obtained by leukapheresis, after which PBMCs were separated by Ficoll-Histopaque density gradient centrifugation and cryopreserved in liquid nitrogen vapor phase. Purity and quantity of every magnetically sorted T cell population were checked by analytical flow cytometry. From each sorted fraction, genomic DNA was isolated and quantified by UV absorbance on a Nanodrop 2000c.

Rearrangement joined TRBV10-1 to TRBJ1-4; TRBD1 is perhaps the D gene, given 5 matching bases. This TCR was recovered from a man aged 18 to 29 in good health. Sequencing was done on a sample of naive CD8+ T cells sorted from blood. The label giving this sample's cell subset or site can be read as: CD45RA+CCR7+. CDR3 region: CARGGAPREKLFF. Read as DNA, the sequence is TGCGCCAGGGGCGGGGCCCCTCGGGAAAAACTGTTTTTT.